This paragraph reports one TCR beta chain. Its antigen remains unidentified. This record belongs to a study of blood T cells in healthy people across ages. Study-wide results and caveats: Measured against age, TCR beta diversity per million T cells decreased in a roughly linear manner.

The second PCR ran about 6 to 12 cycles with a sample-barcoded 5' primer and J-beta primers. TCRdb fed the 5' RACE reads into MiXCR, producing one record per CDR3 protein. The sample gives hundreds of thousands of distinct CDR3 sequences, approximately 60% of which show up once; roughly 25% is in the top ten. V was shortened by 4 bases and J by 5 bases, with 12 bases between the two germline ends. Germline V lookup: CDR1 SQVTM, CDR2 ANQGSEA. The CDR3 length is 12 residues. The sequencing input was blood. This sequence joins TRBV29-1 and TRBJ2-7; D unclear. The receptor was isolated from a man between 40 and 49 years old in good health. The CDR3 region is CSVVPGPNEQYF. CDR3 in DNA: TGCAGCGTTGTTCCAGGCCCTAACGAGCAGTACTTC.